This T cell receptor beta chain was sequenced in a study of T cells in Graves' hyperthyroidism and ophthalmopathy. About this clonotype: It may be a read error: a sequence one base away is much more abundant.

Per germline, CDR1 DFQATT and CDR2 SNEGSKA (reference sequence). This CDR3 region has 13 residues. With 2 bases removed from V and 2 bases from J, the gap between germline ends came to 7 bases. TCR beta CDR3 regions were amplified from RNA transcripts. HTBI primers were the set used in a first-round RT-PCR of the TCR CDR3. TCRdb processed the multiplex PCR reads anew with MiXCR; each CDR3 protein has one entry. The sample has approximately 870,000 distinct CDR3 sequences, approximately 40% seen once. The sample comprised blood. J is TRBJ1-3 and V is TRBV20-1, with D uncertain. This TCR was sampled from a man aged 18 to 29 with Graves' hyperthyroidism. CDR3 nucleotide sequence: TGCAGTGCTAGATATCAACCTGGAAACACCATATATTTT. The encoded protein is CSARYQPGNTIYF.